The next 19 T cell receptor beta chains were all read from a single sample in a study of OX40 agonist ivuxolimab in advanced cancers. Libraries were prepared by immunoSEQ multiplex PCR; TCRdb keeps only in-frame clonotypes and omits some of them. This sample has 11,000 or so clones, with around 83% found just once. The sequencing here drew on CD4+ or CD8+ T cells sorted from blood, taken in a trial of the OX40 agonist ivuxolimab. The receptors here all came from an adult with an advanced solid tumor such as melanoma, head and neck, liver or kidney cancer.

The chain couples TRBV19 to TRBJ2-7; weak D call: TRBD2 (6 bases). The V end was cut by 7 bases, the J end by 0 bases, with 16 bases between. CDR1 is LNHDA and CDR2 is SQIVND in the germline V gene (reference sequence). CDR3 length: 15 residues. CDR3 bases: TGTGCCAGTACCGCTAGCGCCCTAAGCTCCTACGAGCAGTACTTC. Protein product: CASTASALSSYEQYF.

The rearrangement uses TRBV6-6 and TRBJ2-7; 10 nucleotides align to TRBD1. The ends lost 0 bases at V and 4 bases at J; junction bases unmatched: 3. The CDR3 has 15 amino acids. The germline V gene encodes CDR1 MNHNY and CDR2 SVGAGI (reference sequence). For the CDR3, the DNA is TGTGCCAGCAGTTACTCGACAGGGGGCGCGTACGAGCAGTACTTC. As protein: CASSYSTGGAYEQYF.

The rearrangement uses TRBV7-9 and TRBJ1-5; D possibly corresponds to TRBD1 (5 bases). Trimming left V 1 base short and J 5 bases short, with 12 bases between. The germline CDR1 and CDR2 sequences are SEHNR and FQNEAQ (reference sequence). This CDR3 comprises 15 residues. The CDR3 DNA sequence: TGTGCCAGCAGCTTAGGGCAGGGAGAGTATCAGCCCCAGCATTTT. Translating it yields CASSLGQGEYQPQHF.

V is TRBV5-1 and J is TRBJ2-5; 10 nucleotides match TRBD2. V was clipped by 2 bases and J by 5 bases; unmatched bases: 3. The CDR3 sequence is 14 residues long. Looked up from germline, CDR1 is SGHRS and CDR2 is YFSETQ. The CDR3 nucleotides read TGCGCCAGCAGCTTACCACTAGCGGGGGAGACCCAGTACTTC. It codes for CASSLPLAGETQYF.

V and J are TRBV7-7 and TRBJ2-1, with 9 bases matching TRBD2. CDR1 is SSHAT and CDR2 is FNYEAQ in the germline V gene (reference sequence). V was pared by 4 bases and J by 5 bases, with 3 bases of the junction left unmatched. The CDR3 is made up of 14 amino acids. The CDR3 bases are TGTGCCAGCAGCTACCGGACTAGCGACAATGAGCAGTTCTTC. Translated, it gives CASSYRTSDNEQFF.

The rearrangement uses TRBV28 and TRBJ1-1; D may be TRBD1 (6 bases). The CDR3 runs 16 residues. CDR1 and CDR2 from the germline V gene are MDHEN and SYDVKM. Trimming shortened V by 2 bases and J by 6 bases, and 19 bases separated the two germline ends. The CDR3 region is CASSLRWEGDLSEAFF. Written as DNA, the CDR3 is TGTGCCAGCAGTTTAAGATGGGAGGGGGACCTCTCTGAAGCTTTCTTT.

The chain uses TRBV27 and TRBJ2-2, with D perhaps TRBD1 or TRBD2 (5 bases each). The CDR3 spans 13 residues. The V end lost 2 bases, the J end lost 14 bases, and 15 bases lay between the germline ends. The germline V gene encodes CDR1 MNHEY and CDR2 SMNVEV (reference sequence). Here the CDR3 DNA reads TGTGCCAGCAGTTTAGGGACCGCGGGCGTTCTGTTTTTT. Translated: CASSLGTAGVLFF.

The chain links TRBV30 to TRBJ2-1; a possible D gene is TRBD2 (6 bases). The CDR3 is made up of 14 amino acids. The V end was cut by 0 bases, the J end by 4 bases, with 10 bases between. Per germline, CDR1 GTSNPN and CDR2 SVGIG (reference sequence). DNA of the CDR3: TGTGCCTGGAGTGTACCCCGGGGGTACAATGAGCAGTTCTTC. Translating gives CAWSVPRGYNEQFF.

The rearrangement links TRBV27 to TRBJ2-3, with 8 nucleotides matching TRBD2. The CDR3 extends over 16 amino acids. Germline V gene sequence: CDR1 MNHEY, CDR2 SMNVEV (reference sequence). The V gene end was trimmed by 3 bases and the J gene end by 3 bases; junction bases not matched to a gene: 8. In DNA form, the CDR3 reads TGTGCCAGCAGTTTCATTTCGGGGGGGGCGACAGATACGCAGTATTTT. Its protein product is CASSFISGGATDTQYF.

The genes are TRBV6-5 and TRBJ1-2, with TRBD1 matching 9 bases. The ends lost 0 bases at V and 3 bases at J; junction bases unmatched: 2. Germline CDR1 reads MNHEY; CDR2 reads SVGAGI. The CDR3 sequence is 15 residues long. The CDR3 sequence is CASSYSDRGDYGYTF. The CDR3 nucleotides read TGTGCCAGCAGTTACTCGGACAGGGGTGACTATGGCTACACCTTC.

The rearrangement links TRBV7-8 to TRBJ2-1; 9 bases line up with TRBD2. Germline values: CDR1 SGHVS, CDR2 FQNEAQ. Trimming cost V 3 bases and J 8 bases; bases outside gene matches: 11. This CDR3 region has 16 residues. This chain's CDR3 is CASSFRPGLAVDEQFF. The CDR3 DNA is TGTGCCAGCAGCTTTCGTCCGGGACTAGCCGTAGATGAGCAGTTCTTC.

V and J are TRBV6-5 and TRBJ2-1; the D gene is possibly TRBD1 (5 bases). Trimming cost V 7 bases and J 0 bases, with 13 bases left between them. This CDR3 spans 15 amino acids. CDR1 is MNHEY and CDR2 is SVGAGI in the germline V gene. CDR3 in amino acids: CASKQGPHSYNEQFF. Here the CDR3 DNA reads TGTGCCAGCAAGCAGGGCCCGCACTCCTACAATGAGCAGTTCTTC.

The V and J genes are TRBV7-6 and TRBJ2-7, with 10 nucleotides matching TRBD2. After removal of 5 bases from V and 6 bases from J, the junction contained 7 bases not matched to a gene. The germline V gene has CDR1 SGHVS and CDR2 FNYEAQ. This CDR3 comprises 14 residues. The CDR3 nucleotides are TGTGCCAGCAGCCTCGGGCTAGCGGGAGCCGAGCAGTACTTC. Residues: CASSLGLAGAEQYF.

The chain uses TRBV27 and TRBJ2-5; 11 nucleotides line up with TRBD1. This CDR3 has 13 amino acids. The J segment lost 4 bases and the V segment lost 6 bases, leaving 1 base of the junction unmatched. Germline-derived CDR1 and CDR2 are MNHEY and SMNVEV (reference sequence). The CDR3: CASSGTGGETQYF. The CDR3 DNA reads TGTGCCAGCAGCGGGACAGGGGGAGAGACCCAGTACTTC.

This chain connects TRBV5-6 to TRBJ1-2; the D is unclear. Germline V gives CDR1 SGHDT, CDR2 YYEEEE. The CDR3 spans 14 residues. Trimming took off 4 bases at V and 6 bases at J, with 16 bases between the two ends. CDR3 protein: CASSPRRGRDGYTF. Written as DNA, the CDR3 is TGTGCCAGCAGCCCTAGACGGGGAAGGGATGGCTACACCTTC.

J is TRBJ2-1 and V is TRBV19; 9 positions agree with TRBD2. This CDR3 has 17 amino acids. Germline CDR1 LNHDA, CDR2 SQIVND (reference sequence). V lost 6 bases, J lost 0 bases, and 9 bases stayed unmatched. Written as DNA, the CDR3 is TGTGCCAGTAGCTCTGATCTAGCGGGGTACTCCTACAATGAGCAGTTCTTC. Residues: CASSSDLAGYSYNEQFF. The complete variable domain, with remaining parts taken from reference TRBV19 and TRBJ2-1, reads DGGITQSPKYLFRKEGQNVTLSCEQNLNHDAMYWYRQDPGQGLRLIYYSQIVNDFQKGDIAEGYSVSREKKESFPLTVTSAQKNPTAFYLCASSSDLAGYSYNEQFFGPGTRLTVL.

The V call is TRBV10-2, the J call TRBJ1-2; 8 bases match TRBD1. The CDR3 sequence is 13 residues long. Trimming at V came to 10 bases and at J to 2 bases, leaving 6 bases not matched to a gene. Germline CDR1 WSHSY, CDR2 SAAADI. CDR3 bases: TGCGCCATTAGGACAGGGTACAACTATGGCTACACCTTC. It is translated as CAIRTGYNYGYTF.

This chain joins TRBV4-1 and TRBJ2-3; D tentatively fits TRBD1 or TRBD2 (6 bases each). Germline CDR1 and CDR2: MGHRA and YSYEKL. The CDR3 is 14 residues long. Trimming cost V 4 bases and J 4 bases, with 12 bases left between them. Written as DNA, the CDR3 is TGCGCCAGCAGCCCGAAGGGGGGCGCAGATACGCAGTATTTT. It is translated as CASSPKGGADTQYF.

DNA for the CDR3: TGTGCCAGCTCACCACCTGTGGGAGGCTCCTACAATGAGCAGTTCTTC. It encodes CASSPPVGGSYNEQFF. This chain joins TRBV18 and TRBJ2-1; weak D call: TRBD2 (6 bases). V lost 0 bases to trimming and J lost 0 bases, with 9 bases between them. This CDR3 region has 16 residues. Germline V gives CDR1 KGHSH, CDR2 LQKENI.